The clone carrying this T cell receptor (beta chain) turned up a few times. The data derive from a study of cytomegalovirus exposure and HLA in healthy donors. Only in-frame clones appear in the TCRdb table, and some are missing; sequencing was by immunoSEQ multiplex PCR. This table holds some 350,000 clones, roughly 87% found once. Per germline, CDR1 SEHNR and CDR2 FQNEAQ (reference sequence). Unmatched junction bases numbered 3, after V lost 5 bases and J lost 1 base. CDR3 length equals 14 residues. V is TRBV7-9 and J is TRBJ1-2; TRBD1 matches 8 bases. Sequences were obtained from PBMCs. This receptor was taken from a woman aged 30 to 39 in good health and CMV-seropositive. CDR3 loop: CASSPGQGNYGYTF. For the CDR3, the DNA is TGTGCCAGCAGCCCCGGACAGGGTAACTATGGCTACACCTTC.